A single T cell receptor beta chain is shown here with its context. What it recognizes is unknown. Sample treatment: roughly 10-day PBMC culture with coronavirus spike peptide pools or control peptides (ViraFEST assay). Peptide pool stimulation in ViraFEST expanded antigen-specific T cells, whose TCRs were then sequenced. Before Alpha, Beta and Delta appeared in the US, convalescents tested positive (March–late 2020). The CDR3 contains 16 residues. CDR1 and CDR2 (germline): ENHRY, SYGVKD. V was pared by 11 bases and J by 1 base, with 21 bases between. The sample belongs to a study of vaccination and CD4 T cells after COVID-19. Study information: Controls used CEFX viral epitopes (positive), HIV-1 Nef peptides (negative), or no peptide.

Cultured CD4+ T cell DNA underwent sequencing with the Oncomine TCR Beta short-read assay. TCRdb passed the PCR reads through MiXCR, listing each CDR3 protein once. The profile shows about 20,000 distinct CDR3 sequences, 48% of them singletons. Points from the study as a whole: In convalescent patients, 304 of 307 vaccine-specific clones were spike mono-reactive.

The clonotype originates from a human donor who had recovered from COVID-19. The sequencing used CD4+ T cells from blood, cultured in vitro, collected before SARS-CoV-2 vaccination. This rearrangement joins TRBV10-3 to TRBJ1-5; D remains ambiguous. The CDR3 region is CASQDIRKGSNQPQHF. The CDR3 bases are TGTGCCTCCCAAGACATTCGAAAAGGGAGCAATCAGCCCCAGCATTTT.